The present T cell receptor beta chain was sequenced within a study of regulatory T cells in long-lasting Graves disease. Study-level background: Recently diagnosed Graves' patients had received antithyroid drugs for under 3 months.

CDR1 is SQVTM, CDR2 ANQGSEA, per germline. The CDR3 is 15 amino acids. Described time point: newly diagnosed GD, antithyroid drugs for less than 3 months. Isolated PBMC RNA provided the starting material for the TCR library. In this sample, this clonotype turned up a few times. To make TCR beta libraries, researchers used iRepertoire HTBI primers and Arm-PCR of CDR3 regions. TCRdb reanalysed the multiplex PCR reads using MiXCR and keeps one entry per CDR3 protein. The profile shows 350,000 to 550,000 distinct CDR3 sequences, under 15% of them singletons. In addition, the sample was reused for a study of T cells in Graves' hyperthyroidism and ophthalmopathy. That paper states: Among clonotypes expanded in thyroid above 0.001, most were also found in blood.

The chain uses TRBV29-1 and TRBJ2-1, with D unresolved. This sequence originates from a woman aged 25-40 years with Graves disease. The sample here was peripheral blood mononuclear cells (PBMCs), taken at new diagnosis, from a patient treated with antithyroid drugs. The CDR3 sequence is CSILTLNSSYNEQFF. Here the CDR3 DNA reads TGCAGTATCCTGACACTCAATAGCTCCTACAATGAGCAGTTCTTC.